This T cell receptor (beta chain) was sequenced in a study of blood T cell repertoires in COVID-19. Turning to the study itself: From T cells, B-cell-depleted T cells, or PBMCs came the material, which was cDNA or gDNA.

Method: immunoSEQ multiplex PCR; TCRdb's copy keeps in-frame clones and lacks some. The data contain under 40,000 clones, approximately 91% of them seen just once; the ten biggest clones take up 34%. Germline V gives CDR1 SGHDN, CDR2 FVKESK. There are 16 residues in the CDR3. Trimming took 0 bases from V and 4 from J; bases not matched to a gene: 8. Input material: peripheral blood. This sequence originates from a man in his sixties or seventies with active COVID-19. This sequence joins TRBV14 and TRBJ2-7; 8 bases fit TRBD1. DNA for the CDR3: TGTGCCAGCAGCCAAGAAACCAGGCAGGGGGCATACGAGCAGTACTTC. Protein sequence: CASSQETRQGAYEQYF. The full variable domain, its missing parts supplied by reference TRBV14 and TRBJ2-7, is EAGVTQFPSHSVIEKGQTVTLRCDPISGHDNLYWYRRVMGKEIKFLLHFVKESKQDESGMPNNRFLAERTGGTYSTLKVQPAELEDSGVYFCASSQETRQGAYEQYFGPGTRLTVT.